What follows describes a single T cell receptor (beta chain). This clonotype was seen more than once but under ten times. The antigen it binds to is not known. Base qualities are not at hand, and no much larger clone is one base apart. The sample originates from a study of T cells in Graves' hyperthyroidism and ophthalmopathy (dated 2019 in TCRdb). For context, the study as a whole: Peripheral blood was sampled at the time of initial diagnosis, prior to any treatment. In addition, the study compared T-cell repertoires in thyroid tissue and in blood from six Graves' hyperthyroidism patients. Once sampling was done, hyperthyroidism patients were given methimazole at a starting dose of 30 mg daily, whereas ophthalmopathy patients were given high-dose intravenous methylprednisolone. Prospective prediction of ophthalmopathy was tested in an independent validation cohort of approximately 18 hyperthyroidism patients and some 17 patients who later progressed to ophthalmopathy. For training and testing, the 80 to 100 patients in the discovery cohort were randomly divided in a 7:3 ratio. A discovery cohort of approximately 100 patients, 43 with Graves' ophthalmopathy and 57 with stable Graves' hyperthyroidism, was used to find distinguishing TCR V-J signatures. The paper describes TCR Vbeta CDR3 sequencing of 120 to 150 peripheral blood samples, made up of 43 ophthalmopathy patients, approximately 76 hyperthyroidism patients and roughly 17 progressor patients.

Hyperthyroidism patients were aged 18 to 65 years and newly diagnosed, with disease duration of less than 2 months. Exclusion was applied to patients with uncontrolled infections, other autoimmune diseases, pregnancy or lactation. Clinical symptoms, serum thyroxine and TRAb, thyroid ultrasound, and orbital computed tomography formed the basis for the diagnoses. Blood from progressor patients was collected at the time of first diagnosis with hyperthyroidism, before any ophthalmopathy symptoms had appeared. Ficoll-Paque density gradient centrifugation was used to isolate PBMCs from under 11 ml of fresh peripheral blood. Progressor patients were defined as those initially diagnosed with Graves' hyperthyroidism in whom ophthalmopathy developed during follow-up. Trizol reagent was used to extract total RNA, and RNA quality was then checked on an Agilent 2100 Bioanalyzer. Results and caveats for the whole study, not just this receptor: In validation, the model predicted progression to ophthalmopathy a median of 6.5 months before onset, with roughly 68% sensitivity and about 75% specificity. No statistical method was used to set the sample size in advance, and investigators knew the group allocation. Most expanded thyroid clonotypes (frequency above 0.001) were also detected in blood, suggesting blood repertoires may reflect thyroid immune responses. A model built on a 13 V-J signature distinguished ophthalmopathy from stable hyperthyroidism, reaching about 89% sensitivity and about 81% specificity in cross-validation and 80%/75% in testing.

The TCR beta CDR3 regions were amplified from RNA transcripts. The first round of RT-PCR for the TCR CDR3 was performed with the HTBI primer set and the Qiagen OneStep RT-PCR kit. Libraries were constructed in a second round of multiplex PCR, after which size selection and purification were performed. Paired-end sequencing of the libraries was performed with 100 bp reads on an Illumina HiSeq2000. In the paper's pipeline: SOAPnuke was used to process the raw data, throwing out any read that contained adapters or uncalled bases, had a mean Phred below 15, or lacked an exact constant-primer or identifier match. COPE v1.2.5 was used to merge high-quality paired reads, and clonotypes were defined as unique nucleotide sequences. MiTCR v1.1 was used to align clonotypes to the IMGT TRBV, TRBD and TRBJ reference segments. The analysis was restricted to V-J combinations with a frequency above 0.0001, which together covered 99.2% of the repertoires. The TCS score was defined as the ratio of F50 (clonal expansion) to E x V (chaos), calculated using BLOSUM62-based TCRdist between CDR3 peptides within each V-J. Welch's t-statistics and random forest reduced 500 to 650 V-J features to under 15, which were used in a naive Bayes classifier (R e1071). The public reads were reanalyzed by TCRdb: fastp trimming at Q25, MiXCR alignment, in-frame beta chains only. Rows are unified per CDR3 protein, each entry keeping the most common DNA and genes. The V and J calls and clone size come from TCRdb's table, not from the authors' own analysis. This sample holds 300,000 to 450,000 distinct CDR3 sequences; more than 15% were observed only once. The ten largest account for about a quarter of the sample.

Based on the germline V gene, the CDR1 and CDR2 sequences are SGDLS and YYNGEE. Reading from cysteine to phenylalanine, the CDR3 counts 13 amino acids. Of the read, only the CDR3 DNA is kept; its 39 bases are in frame from base 1. Trimming takes 0 bases from V and 6 bases from J, and the germline ends sit 10 bases apart. Material for sequencing was blood. The source of this sequence is a woman under 30 with Graves' hyperthyroidism that later progressed to Graves' ophthalmopathy. The V and J genes are TRBV9 and TRBJ2-7; tentative D gene TRBD2, with 7 bases matching. The DNA is TGTGCCAGCAGCGTAGTCGGGGGGCGCGAGCAGTACTTC. This yields the protein CASSVVGGREQYF. When the CDR3 is completed using the reference TRBV9 and TRBJ2-7 genes on either side, the full variable domain is DSGVTQTPKHLITATGQRVTLRCSPRSGDLSVYWYQQSLDQGLQFLIQYYNGEERAKGNILERFSAQQFPDLHSELNLSSLELGDSALYFCASSVVGGREQYFGPGTRLTVT.